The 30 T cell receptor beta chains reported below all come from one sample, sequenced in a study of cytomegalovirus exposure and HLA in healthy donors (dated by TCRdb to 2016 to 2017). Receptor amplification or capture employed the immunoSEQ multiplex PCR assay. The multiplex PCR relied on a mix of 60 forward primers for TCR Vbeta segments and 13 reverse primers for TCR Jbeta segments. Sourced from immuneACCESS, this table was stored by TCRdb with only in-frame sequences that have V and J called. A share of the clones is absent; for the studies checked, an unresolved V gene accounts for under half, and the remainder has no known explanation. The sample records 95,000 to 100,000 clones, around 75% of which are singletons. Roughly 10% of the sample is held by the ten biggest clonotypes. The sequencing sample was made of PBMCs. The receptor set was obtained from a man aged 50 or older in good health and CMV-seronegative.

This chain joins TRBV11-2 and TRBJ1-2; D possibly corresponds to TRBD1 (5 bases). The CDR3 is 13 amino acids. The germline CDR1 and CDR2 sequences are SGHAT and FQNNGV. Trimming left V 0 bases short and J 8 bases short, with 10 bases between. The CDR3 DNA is TGTGCCAGCAGCTTAGAAAGATGGGGCGGCTACACCTTC. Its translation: CASSLERWGGYTF.

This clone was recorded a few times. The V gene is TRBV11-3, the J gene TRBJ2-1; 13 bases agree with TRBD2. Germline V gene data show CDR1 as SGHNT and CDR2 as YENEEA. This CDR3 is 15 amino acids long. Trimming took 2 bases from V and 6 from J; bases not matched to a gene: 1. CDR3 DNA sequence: TGTGCCAGCAGCTTAACTAGCGGGGGGGCCAATGAGCAGTTCTTC. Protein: CASSLTSGGANEQFF. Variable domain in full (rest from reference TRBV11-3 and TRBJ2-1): EAGVVQSPRYKIIEKKQPVAFWCNPISGHNTLYWYLQNLGQGPELLIRYENEEAVDDSQLPKDRFSAERLKGVDSTLKIQPAELGDSAVYLCASSLTSGGANEQFFGPGTRLTVL.

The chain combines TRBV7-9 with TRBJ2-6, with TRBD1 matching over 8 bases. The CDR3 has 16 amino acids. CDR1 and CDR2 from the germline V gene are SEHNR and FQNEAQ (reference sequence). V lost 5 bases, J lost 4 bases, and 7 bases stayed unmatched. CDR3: CASSQGQGTGANVLTF. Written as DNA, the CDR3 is TGTGCCAGCAGCCAAGGACAGGGTACAGGGGCCAACGTCCTGACTTTC. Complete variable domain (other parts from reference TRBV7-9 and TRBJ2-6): DTGVSQNPRHKITKRGQNVTFRCDPISEHNRLYWYRQTLGQGPEFLTYFQNEAQLEKSRLLSDRFSAERPKGSFSTLEIQRTEQGDSAMYLCASSQGQGTGANVLTFGAGSRLTVL.

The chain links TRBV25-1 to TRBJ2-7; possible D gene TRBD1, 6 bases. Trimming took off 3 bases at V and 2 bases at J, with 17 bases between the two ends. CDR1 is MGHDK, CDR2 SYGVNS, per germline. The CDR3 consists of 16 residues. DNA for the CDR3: TGTGCCAGCAGTGACGACCCGGACAGTATCACCTACGAGCAGTACTTC. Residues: CASSDDPDSITYEQYF.

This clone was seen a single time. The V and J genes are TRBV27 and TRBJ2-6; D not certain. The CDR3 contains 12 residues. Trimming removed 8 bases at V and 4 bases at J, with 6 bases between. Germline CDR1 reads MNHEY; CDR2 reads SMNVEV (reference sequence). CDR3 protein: CASGWGANVLTF. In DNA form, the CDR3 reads TGTGCCAGCGGCTGGGGGGCCAACGTCCTGACTTTC.

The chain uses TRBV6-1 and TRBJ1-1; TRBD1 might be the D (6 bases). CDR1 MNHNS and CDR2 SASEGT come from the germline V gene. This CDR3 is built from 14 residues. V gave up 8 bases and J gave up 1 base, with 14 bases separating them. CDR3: CASGLRGANTEAFF. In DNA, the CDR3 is TGTGCCAGCGGCCTTCGGGGGGCGAACACTGAAGCTTTCTTT.

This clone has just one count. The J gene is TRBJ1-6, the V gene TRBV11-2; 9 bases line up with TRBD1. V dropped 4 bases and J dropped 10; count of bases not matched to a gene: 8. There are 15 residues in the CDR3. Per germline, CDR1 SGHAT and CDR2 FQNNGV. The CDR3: CASSSGQGGRSPLHF. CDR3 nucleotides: TGTGCCAGCAGCTCGGGACAGGGAGGGCGATCACCCCTCCACTTT.

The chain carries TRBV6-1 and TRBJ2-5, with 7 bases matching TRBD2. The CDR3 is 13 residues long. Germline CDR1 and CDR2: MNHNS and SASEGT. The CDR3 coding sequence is TGTGCAGGAAGGACGGGGGGATCAGAGACCCAGTACTTC. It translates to CAGRTGGSETQYF.

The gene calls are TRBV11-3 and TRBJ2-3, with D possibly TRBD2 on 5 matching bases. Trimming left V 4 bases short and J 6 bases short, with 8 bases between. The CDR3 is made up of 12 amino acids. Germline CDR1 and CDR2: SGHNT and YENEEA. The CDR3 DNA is TGTGCCAGCAGCTCATCGGGGGATACGCAGTATTTT. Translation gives CASSSSGDTQYF. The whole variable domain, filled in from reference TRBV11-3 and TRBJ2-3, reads EAGVVQSPRYKIIEKKQPVAFWCNPISGHNTLYWYLQNLGQGPELLIRYENEEAVDDSQLPKDRFSAERLKGVDSTLKIQPAELGDSAVYLCASSSSGDTQYFGPGTRLTVL.

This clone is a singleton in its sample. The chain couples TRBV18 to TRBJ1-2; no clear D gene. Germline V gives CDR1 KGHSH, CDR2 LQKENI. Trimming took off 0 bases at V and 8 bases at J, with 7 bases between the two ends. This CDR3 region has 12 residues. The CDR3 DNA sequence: TGTGCCAGCTCACCACCGGAGGGAGGCTACACCTTC. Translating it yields CASSPPEGGYTF.

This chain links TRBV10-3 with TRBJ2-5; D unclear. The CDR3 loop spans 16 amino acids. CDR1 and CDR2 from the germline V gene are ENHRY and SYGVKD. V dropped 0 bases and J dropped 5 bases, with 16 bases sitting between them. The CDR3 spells CAISESRRAYRETQYF. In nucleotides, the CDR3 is TGTGCCATCAGTGAGTCACGGAGAGCTTATAGGGAGACCCAGTACTTC.

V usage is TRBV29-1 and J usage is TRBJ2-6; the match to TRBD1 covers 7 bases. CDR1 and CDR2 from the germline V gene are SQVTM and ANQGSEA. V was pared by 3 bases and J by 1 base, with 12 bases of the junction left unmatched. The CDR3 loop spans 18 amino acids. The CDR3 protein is CSVESERDSLSGANVLTF. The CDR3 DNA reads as TGCAGCGTTGAGAGTGAGAGGGACAGTTTATCTGGGGCCAACGTCCTGACTTTC. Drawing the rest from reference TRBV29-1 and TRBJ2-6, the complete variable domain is SAVISQKPSRDICQRGTSLTIQCQVDSQVTMMFWYRQQPGQSLTLIATANQGSEATYESGFVIDKFPISRPNLTFSTLTVSNMSPEDSSIYLCSVESERDSLSGANVLTFGAGSRLTVL.

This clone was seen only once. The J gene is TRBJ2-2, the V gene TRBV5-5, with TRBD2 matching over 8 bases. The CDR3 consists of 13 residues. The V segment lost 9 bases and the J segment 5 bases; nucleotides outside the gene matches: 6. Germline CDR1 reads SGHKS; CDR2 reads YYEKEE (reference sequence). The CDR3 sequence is CATHGGVTGELFF. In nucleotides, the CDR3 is TGTGCCACCCACGGGGGGGTAACCGGGGAGCTGTTTTTT.

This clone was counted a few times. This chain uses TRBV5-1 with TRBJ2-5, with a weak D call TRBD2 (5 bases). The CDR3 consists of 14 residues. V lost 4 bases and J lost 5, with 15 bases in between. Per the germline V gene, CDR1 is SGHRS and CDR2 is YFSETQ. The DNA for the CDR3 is TGCGCCAGCAGCCCCCGGCCAAGAGGGGAGACCCAGTACTTC. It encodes CASSPRPRGETQYF.

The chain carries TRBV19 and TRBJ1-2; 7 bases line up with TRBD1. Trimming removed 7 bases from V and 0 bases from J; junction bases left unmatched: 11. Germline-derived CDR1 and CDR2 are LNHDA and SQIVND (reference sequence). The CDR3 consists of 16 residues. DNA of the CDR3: TGTGCCAGTACCGAAACGGCCAGGGGGGCTAACTATGGCTACACCTTC. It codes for CASTETARGANYGYTF.

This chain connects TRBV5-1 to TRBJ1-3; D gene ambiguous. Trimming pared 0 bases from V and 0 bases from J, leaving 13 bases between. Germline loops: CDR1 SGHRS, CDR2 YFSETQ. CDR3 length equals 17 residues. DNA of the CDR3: TGCGCCAGCAGCTTGGGAGTAGGAGGTAACTCTGGAAACACCATATATTTT. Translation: CASSLGVGGNSGNTIYF.

The CDR3 bases are TGTGCCAGCAGCACCCTTGGAGGGAAGGATGGCTACACCTTC. The encoded protein is CASSTLGGKDGYTF. The gene calls are TRBV13 and TRBJ1-2; D unresolved. The V end lost 5 bases, the J end lost 6 bases, and 16 bases lay between the germline ends. The CDR3 contains 14 residues. From germline, CDR1 is PRHDT and CDR2 FYEKMQ (reference sequence).

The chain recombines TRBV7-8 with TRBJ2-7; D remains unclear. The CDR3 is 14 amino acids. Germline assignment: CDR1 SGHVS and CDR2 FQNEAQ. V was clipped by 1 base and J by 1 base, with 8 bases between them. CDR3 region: CASSLVTQSYEQYF. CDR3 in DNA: TGTGCCAGCAGCTTAGTAACACAGTCCTACGAGCAGTACTTC. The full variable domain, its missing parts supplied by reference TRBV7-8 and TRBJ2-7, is GAGVSQSPRYKVAKRGQDVALRCDPISGHVSLFWYQQALGQGPEFLTYFQNEAQLDKSGLPSDRFFAERPEGSVSTLKIQRTQQEDSAVYLCASSLVTQSYEQYFGPGTRLTVT.

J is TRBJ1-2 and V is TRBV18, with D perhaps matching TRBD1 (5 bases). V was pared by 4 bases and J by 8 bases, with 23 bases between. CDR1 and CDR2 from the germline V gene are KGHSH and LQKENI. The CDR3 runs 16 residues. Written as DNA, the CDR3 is TGTGCCAGCTCACAGGACAAAGAACTCCTCATTGGGGGCTACACCTTC. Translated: CASSQDKELLIGGYTF.

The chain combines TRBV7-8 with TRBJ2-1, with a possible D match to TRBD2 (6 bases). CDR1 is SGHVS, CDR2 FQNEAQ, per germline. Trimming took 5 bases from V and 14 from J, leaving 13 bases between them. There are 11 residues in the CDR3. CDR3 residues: CASSRLGTKFF. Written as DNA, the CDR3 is TGTGCCAGCAGCCGACTAGGTACAAAGTTCTTC.

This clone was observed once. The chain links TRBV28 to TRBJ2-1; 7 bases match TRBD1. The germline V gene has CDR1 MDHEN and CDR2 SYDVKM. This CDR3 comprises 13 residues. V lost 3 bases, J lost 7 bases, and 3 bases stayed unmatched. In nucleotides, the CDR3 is TGTGCCAGCAGTTTGTTGGACAGGAATGAGCAGTTCTTC. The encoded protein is CASSLLDRNEQFF. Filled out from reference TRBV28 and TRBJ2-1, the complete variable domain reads DVKVTQSSRYLVKRTGEKVFLECVQDMDHENMFWYRQDPGLGLRLIYFSYDVKMKEKGDIPEGYSVSREKKERFSLILESASTNQTSMYLCASSLLDRNEQFFGPGTRLTVL.

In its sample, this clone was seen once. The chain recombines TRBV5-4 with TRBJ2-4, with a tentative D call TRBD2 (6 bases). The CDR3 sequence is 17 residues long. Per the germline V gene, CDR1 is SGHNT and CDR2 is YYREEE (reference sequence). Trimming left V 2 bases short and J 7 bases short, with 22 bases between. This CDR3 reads CASSLGPRAGISNIQYF. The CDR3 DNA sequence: TGTGCCAGCAGCTTAGGCCCCCGGGCGGGAATATCGAACATTCAGTACTTC.

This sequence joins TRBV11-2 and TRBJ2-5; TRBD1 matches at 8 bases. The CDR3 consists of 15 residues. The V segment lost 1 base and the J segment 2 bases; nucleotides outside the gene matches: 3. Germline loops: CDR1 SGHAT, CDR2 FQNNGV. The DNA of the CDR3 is TGTGCCAGCAGCTTAGGCAACAGGGGGCAAGAGACCCAGTACTTC. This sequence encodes CASSLGNRGQETQYF.

CDR3 residues: CASSAGQYNQPQHF. CDR3 bases: TGTGCCAGCAGCGCCGGACAGTACAATCAGCCCCAGCATTTT. The chain links TRBV7-3 to TRBJ1-5, with a weak D call TRBD1 (6 bases). The ends were cut back, 5 bases at V and 3 bases at J, with 11 bases in the middle. The CDR3 runs to 14 residues. In germline, CDR1 is SGHTA, CDR2 FQGTGA.

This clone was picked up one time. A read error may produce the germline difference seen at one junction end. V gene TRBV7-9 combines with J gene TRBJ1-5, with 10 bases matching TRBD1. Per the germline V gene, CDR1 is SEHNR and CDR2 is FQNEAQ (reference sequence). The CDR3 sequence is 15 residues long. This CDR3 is CSSSLAGTGDQPQHF. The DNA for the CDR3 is TGTTCCAGCAGCTTAGCGGGGACAGGGGATCAGCCCCAGCATTTT.

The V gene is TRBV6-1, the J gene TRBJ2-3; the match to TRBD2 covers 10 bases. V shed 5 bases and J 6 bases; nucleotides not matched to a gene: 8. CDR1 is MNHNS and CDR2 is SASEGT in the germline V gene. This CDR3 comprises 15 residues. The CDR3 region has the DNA TGTGCCAGCAGTCCACTAGCGGGAAGAGGGGATACGCAGTATTTT. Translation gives CASSPLAGRGDTQYF.

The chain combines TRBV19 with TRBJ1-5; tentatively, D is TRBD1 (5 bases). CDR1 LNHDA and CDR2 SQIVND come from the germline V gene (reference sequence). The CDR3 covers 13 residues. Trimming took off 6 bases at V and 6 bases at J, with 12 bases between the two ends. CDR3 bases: TGTGCCAGTAGAGAGAGGAGGGGTCAGCCCCAGCATTTT. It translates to CASRERRGQPQHF.

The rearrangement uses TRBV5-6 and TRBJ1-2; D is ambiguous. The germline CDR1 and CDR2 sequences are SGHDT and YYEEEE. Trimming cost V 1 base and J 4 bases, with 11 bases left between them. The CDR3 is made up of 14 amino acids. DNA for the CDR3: TGTGCCAGCAGCTTGAACAGAGGGAGCTATGGCTACACCTTC. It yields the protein CASSLNRGSYGYTF.

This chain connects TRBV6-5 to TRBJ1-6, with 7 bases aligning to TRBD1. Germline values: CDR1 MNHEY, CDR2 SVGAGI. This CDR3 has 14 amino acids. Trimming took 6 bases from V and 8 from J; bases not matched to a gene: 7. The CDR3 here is CASRWDSNHSPLHF. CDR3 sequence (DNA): TGTGCCAGCAGGTGGGACAGCAACCATTCACCCCTCCACTTT.

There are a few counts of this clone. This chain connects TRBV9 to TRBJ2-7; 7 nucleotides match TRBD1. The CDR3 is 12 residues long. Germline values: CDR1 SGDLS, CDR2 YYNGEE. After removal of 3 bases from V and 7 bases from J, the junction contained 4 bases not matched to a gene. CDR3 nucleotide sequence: TGTGCCAGCAGCGCGACAGGGCGGGAGCAGTACTTC. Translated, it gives CASSATGREQYF.